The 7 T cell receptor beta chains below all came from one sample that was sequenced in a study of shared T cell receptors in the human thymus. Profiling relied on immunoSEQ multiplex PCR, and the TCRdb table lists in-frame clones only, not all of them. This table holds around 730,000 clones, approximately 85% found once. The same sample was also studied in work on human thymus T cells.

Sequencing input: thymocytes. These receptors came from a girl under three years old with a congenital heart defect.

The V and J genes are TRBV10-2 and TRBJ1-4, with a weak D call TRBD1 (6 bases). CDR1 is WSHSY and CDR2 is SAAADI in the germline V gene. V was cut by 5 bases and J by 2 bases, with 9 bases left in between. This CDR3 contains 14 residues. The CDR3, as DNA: TGCGCCAGCAGTTACAGGGCCACTAATGAAAAACTGTTTTTT. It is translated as CASSYRATNEKLFF.

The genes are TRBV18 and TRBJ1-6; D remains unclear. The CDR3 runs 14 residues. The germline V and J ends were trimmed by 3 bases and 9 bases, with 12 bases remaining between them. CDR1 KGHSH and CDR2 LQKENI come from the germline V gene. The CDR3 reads CASSPSGLGSPLHF. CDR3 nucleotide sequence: TGTGCCAGCTCACCCTCGGGGTTGGGTTCACCCCTCCACTTT.

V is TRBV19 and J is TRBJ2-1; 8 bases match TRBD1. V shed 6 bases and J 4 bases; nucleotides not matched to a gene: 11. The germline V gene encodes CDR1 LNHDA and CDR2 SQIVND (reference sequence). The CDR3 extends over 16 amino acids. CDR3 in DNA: TGTGCCAGTAGAGGGGGGAACAGGGGGAGGTACAATGAGCAGTTCTTC. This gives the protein CASRGGNRGRYNEQFF.

The CDR3 protein is CASSLGLAGAKGTGELFF. The CDR3 DNA reads as TGTGCCAGCAGCCTAGGACTAGCGGGGGCGAAGGGGACCGGGGAGCTGTTTTTT. The genes are TRBV5-6 and TRBJ2-2; TRBD2 matches 13 bases. There are 18 residues in the CDR3. V trimming: 4 bases; J trimming: 5 bases; junction bases outside the gene matches: 11. Germline V gene lookup returns CDR1 SGHDT and CDR2 YYEEEE.

CDR3 in DNA: TGCGCCAGCAGCGCGCGACAGGGGGCAGAGGCTTTCTTT. Translating it yields CASSARQGAEAFF. This chain connects TRBV4-1 to TRBJ1-1, with 10 bases lining up with TRBD1. From germline, CDR1 is MGHRA and CDR2 YSYEKL. The length of the CDR3 is 13 residues. The V gene end was trimmed by 5 bases and the J gene end by 11 bases; junction bases not matched to a gene: 8.

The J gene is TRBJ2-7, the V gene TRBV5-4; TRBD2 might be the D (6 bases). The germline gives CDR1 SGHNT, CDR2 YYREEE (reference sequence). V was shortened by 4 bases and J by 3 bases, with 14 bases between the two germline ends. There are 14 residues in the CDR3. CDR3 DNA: TGTGCCAGCAGCCACCAGGTGGGAGGCTACGAGCAGTACTTC. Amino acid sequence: CASSHQVGGYEQYF.

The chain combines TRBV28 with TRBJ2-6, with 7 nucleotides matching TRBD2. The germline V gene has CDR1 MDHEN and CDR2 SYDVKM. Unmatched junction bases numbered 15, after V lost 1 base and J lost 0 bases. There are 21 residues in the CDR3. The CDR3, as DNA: TGTGCCAGCAGTTTATCCCCCGGGGGGTTGGAGTCCGACTCTGGGGCCAACGTCCTGACTTTC. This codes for CASSLSPGGLESDSGANVLTF.